The entry below describes one T cell receptor (beta chain). Antigen specificity is unknown. With 6 bases clipped from V and 0 bases from J, the junction kept 4 bases outside the gene matches. The CDR3 sequence is 14 residues long. CDR1 SQVTM and CDR2 ANQGSEA come from the germline V gene. The sample belongs to a study of lymphopenia after photon versus proton radiotherapy. TCRdb's copy holds only in-frame clones and misses some; the assay was immunoSEQ multiplex PCR. The repertoire holds approximately 71,000 clones, approximately 90% seen once, with roughly 3% in the top ten. Overall study results and limits: Photon-treated patients lost naive T cells and TCR diversity; proton-treated stayed stable. After the lymphocyte nadir, photon-treated repertoires showed oligoclonal expansion, especially of CD8+ Temra cells. Larger post-nadir TCR diversity loss correlated inversely with survival in deceased patients.

The sample consisted of peripheral blood, taken from a patient treated with photon-based radiotherapy. The chain combines TRBV29-1 with TRBJ2-2, with TRBD2 identical over 7 bases. The receptor comes from a woman between 65 and 79 years old with pancreatic cancer. The CDR3 nucleotides read TGCAGCGTAGCTAGCGGAACGAACACCGGGGAGCTGTTTTTT. This codes for CSVASGTNTGELFF.